Listed below are T cell receptor beta chains from one sample, sequenced in a study of a mutant IDH1 vaccine in newly diagnosed glioma. Using immunoSEQ multiplex PCR, the repertoire was profiled, and TCRdb retains in-frame clones only, with some absent. The data hold roughly 43,000 clones, with about 81% observed a single time. For these TCRs, the target antigens are not known. Source: PBMCs, taken from a glioma patient whose treatment included an IDH1 peptide vaccine. These receptors were collected from a woman aged 18-30 years with glioma. Some clones in this sample may be carry-over from other donors' samples. Both conserved end residues are part of each CDR3. The D gene is left open where the match is weak. The size entry is marked missing in some rows and otherwise reads once, few, many or a size class.

j_gene: TRBJ2-1; v_gene: TRBV7-9; abundance: NA; d_gene: NA; CDR3nt: TGTGCCAGCAGCTTAGGAGACTCCCGCTCCTACAATGAGCAGTTCTTC; CDR3aa: CASSLGDSRSYNEQFF
j_gene: TRBJ1-2; v_gene: TRBV13; abundance: NA; d_gene: NA; CDR3nt: TGTGCCAGCAGCTTAGGTCCGACAGTTAACTATGGCTACACCTTC; CDR3aa: CASSLGPTVNYGYTF
j_gene: TRBJ2-1; v_gene: TRBV27; abundance: NA; d_gene: TRBD2; CDR3nt: TGTGCCAGCAGTGTGGGGGGGGACTACAATGAGCAGTTCTTC; CDR3aa: CASSVGGDYNEQFF
j_gene: TRBJ1-5; v_gene: TRBV7-8; abundance: NA; d_gene: NA; CDR3nt: TGTGCCAGCAGCACAGACAGAAATAGCAATCAGCCCCAGCATTTT; CDR3aa: CASSTDRNSNQPQHF
j_gene: TRBJ1-1; v_gene: TRBV9; abundance: NA; d_gene: TRBD1; CDR3nt: TGTGCCAGCAGCGGGGACAGGGCCCACACTGAAGCTTTCTTT; CDR3aa: CASSGDRAHTEAFF
j_gene: TRBJ2-5; v_gene: TRBV6-5; abundance: NA; d_gene: TRBD2; CDR3nt: TGTGCCAGCAGTTACTCGGGGACTAGCGGGGGGGAGACCCAGTACTTC; CDR3aa: CASSYSGTSGGETQYF
j_gene: TRBJ1-1; v_gene: TRBV7-6; abundance: NA; d_gene: TRBD1; CDR3nt: TGTGCCAGCGGGGACAGCGTGAACACTGAAGCTTTCTTT; CDR3aa: CASGDSVNTEAFF
j_gene: TRBJ1-2; v_gene: TRBV20-1; abundance: NA; d_gene: NA; CDR3nt: TGCAGTGCTAGAGTTGCTGGCTACACCTTC; CDR3aa: CSARVAGYTF
j_gene: TRBJ2-2; v_gene: TRBV6-4; abundance: NA; d_gene: NA; CDR3nt: TGTGCCAGCAGTCTAGAATCAGCCGGGGAGCTGTTTTTT; CDR3aa: CASSLESAGELFF
j_gene: TRBJ1-4; v_gene: TRBV28; abundance: NA; d_gene: NA; CDR3nt: TGTGCCAGCAGTTACATTTTTGGGGGGACAAGTCAGGAAAAACTGTTTTTT; CDR3aa: CASSYIFGGTSQEKLFF
j_gene: TRBJ1-2; v_gene: TRBV5-8; abundance: NA; d_gene: NA; CDR3nt: TGTGCCAGCAGCTTCGGGGATGGCTACACCTTC; CDR3aa: CASSFGDGYTF
j_gene: TRBJ2-7; v_gene: TRBV7-8; abundance: NA; d_gene: NA; CDR3nt: TGTGCCAGCAGCAGGACAGCTTTCAGCTCCTACGAGCAGTACTTC; CDR3aa: CASSRTAFSSYEQYF
j_gene: TRBJ1-1; v_gene: TRBV6-5; abundance: NA; d_gene: NA; CDR3nt: TGTGCCAGCAGTTACAACCCCGGGCAGGGGAACACTGAAGCTTTCTTT; CDR3aa: CASSYNPGQGNTEAFF
j_gene: TRBJ2-2; v_gene: TRBV27; abundance: few; d_gene: NA; CDR3nt: TGTGCCAGCAGATCAAACGCGGGAACCGGGGAGCTGTTTTTT; CDR3aa: CASRSNAGTGELFF
j_gene: TRBJ2-5; v_gene: TRBV18; abundance: NA; d_gene: NA; CDR3nt: TGTGCCAGCTCACCAAGTATGGGGGGCCGTCTATACCAAGAGACCCAGTACTTC; CDR3aa: CASSPSMGGRLYQETQYF
j_gene: TRBJ2-3; v_gene: TRBV25-1; abundance: NA; d_gene: NA; CDR3nt: TGTGCCAGCTCCAGACCGGACACATCAGATACGCAGTATTTT; CDR3aa: CASSRPDTSDTQYF
j_gene: TRBJ1-3; v_gene: TRBV6-6; abundance: NA; d_gene: NA; CDR3nt: TGTGCCAGCAGTTACCACCCGGAGGGAATCGGAAACACCATATATTTT; CDR3aa: CASSYHPEGIGNTIYF
j_gene: TRBJ2-7; v_gene: TRBV7-2; abundance: NA; d_gene: TRBD1; CDR3nt: TGTGCCAGCAGCCCCGGACAGGGCTGGGAGCAGTACTTC; CDR3aa: CASSPGQGWEQYF
j_gene: TRBJ2-5; v_gene: TRBV18; abundance: NA; d_gene: NA; CDR3nt: TGTGCCAGCTCACCACAACAGGGAGAGACCCAGTACTTC; CDR3aa: CASSPQQGETQYF
j_gene: TRBJ1-2; v_gene: TRBV7-9; abundance: NA; d_gene: NA; CDR3nt: TGTGCCAGCAGCCACCCCCGGGGCACTCCCAGGGACTATGGCTACACCTTC; CDR3aa: CASSHPRGTPRDYGYTF
j_gene: TRBJ2-7; v_gene: TRBV9; abundance: NA; d_gene: TRBD1; CDR3nt: TGTGCCAGCAGCGTAGGACAGGGGCTCTACGAGCAGTACTTC; CDR3aa: CASSVGQGLYEQYF
j_gene: TRBJ2-1; v_gene: TRBV13; abundance: NA; d_gene: TRBD2; CDR3nt: TGTGCCAGCAGCCCAAGTGGGCTAGCGGAGATGATGGGTCCTAATGAGCAGTTCTTC; CDR3aa: CASSPSGLAEMMGPNEQFF
j_gene: TRBJ2-1; v_gene: TRBV5-1; abundance: NA; d_gene: TRBD2; CDR3nt: TGCGCCAGCAGCTCCGGGGGGGACCCTGAGCAGTTCTTC; CDR3aa: CASSSGGDPEQFF
j_gene: TRBJ2-1; v_gene: TRBV7-9; abundance: NA; d_gene: TRBD2; CDR3nt: TGTGCCAGCAGCTTAGCGCTAGCGGGGATATACAATGAGCAGTTCTTC; CDR3aa: CASSLALAGIYNEQFF
j_gene: TRBJ1-2; v_gene: TRBV7-9; abundance: NA; d_gene: TRBD1; CDR3nt: TGTGCCAGCAGAAAAGAGGTCCGGACAGGGCCCAGGGACTATGGCTACACCTTC; CDR3aa: CASRKEVRTGPRDYGYTF
j_gene: TRBJ2-4; v_gene: TRBV19; abundance: NA; d_gene: TRBD1; CDR3nt: TGTGCCAGTAGTGTCGGACAGGGCCGAGCCAAAAACATTCAGTACTTC; CDR3aa: CASSVGQGRAKNIQYF
j_gene: TRBJ2-1; v_gene: TRBV27; abundance: NA; d_gene: NA; CDR3nt: TGTGCCACCCAGTGGGGGGCTAGCAACTACAATGAGCAGTTCTTC; CDR3aa: CATQWGASNYNEQFF
j_gene: TRBJ1-1; v_gene: TRBV30; abundance: once; d_gene: NA; CDR3nt: TGTGCCTGGAGGGCTCAGGGGTGGAGCACTGAAGCTTTCTTT; CDR3aa: CAWRAQGWSTEAFF
j_gene: TRBJ2-2; v_gene: TRBV6-4; abundance: few; d_gene: TRBD2; CDR3nt: TGTGCCAGCAGTGAGCTAGCGGGGGGGCCCGGCACCGGGGAGCTGTTTTTT; CDR3aa: CASSELAGGPGTGELFF
j_gene: TRBJ1-1; v_gene: TRBV6-5; abundance: NA; d_gene: TRBD1; CDR3nt: TGTGCCAGCAGTTACGCGGCAGGGGGCCAGAACACTGAAGCTTTCTTT; CDR3aa: CASSYAAGGQNTEAFF
j_gene: TRBJ2-7; v_gene: TRBV14; abundance: NA; d_gene: NA; CDR3nt: TGTGCCAGCAGCCGGATAGGGGGGTACGAGCAGTACTTC; CDR3aa: CASSRIGGYEQYF
j_gene: TRBJ1-6; v_gene: TRBV19; abundance: NA; d_gene: TRBD1; CDR3nt: TGTGCCAGTATTGGGACAGGGGAAGTCTCACCCCTCCACTTT; CDR3aa: CASIGTGEVSPLHF
j_gene: TRBJ2-1; v_gene: TRBV11-3; abundance: NA; d_gene: NA; CDR3nt: TGTGCCAGCAGCCCCAGGTTCGGTGAGCAGTTCTTC; CDR3aa: CASSPRFGEQFF
j_gene: TRBJ1-1; v_gene: TRBV2; abundance: NA; d_gene: TRBD1; CDR3nt: TGTGCCAGCAGTGAAGAGGGACAGTTTCTGGCGGACACTGAAGCTTTCTTT; CDR3aa: CASSEEGQFLADTEAFF
j_gene: TRBJ1-1; v_gene: TRBV6-4; abundance: NA; d_gene: NA; CDR3nt: TGTGCCAGCAGTGACACGGACCTGGGGACTGAAGCTTTCTTT; CDR3aa: CASSDTDLGTEAFF
j_gene: TRBJ2-1; v_gene: TRBV29-1; abundance: once; d_gene: TRBD2; CDR3nt: TGCAGCGTTAAAAGGGGACTAGCGGACAATGAGCAGTTCTTC; CDR3aa: CSVKRGLADNEQFF
j_gene: TRBJ2-3; v_gene: TRBV5-6; abundance: NA; d_gene: NA; CDR3nt: TGTGCCAGCAGCCCGGGACTCCGACTTAGCACAGATACGCAGTATTTT; CDR3aa: CASSPGLRLSTDTQYF
j_gene: TRBJ2-1; v_gene: TRBV29-1; abundance: once; d_gene: TRBD2; CDR3nt: TGCAGCGTTGATACTAGCGGCGCGTACAATGAGCAGTTCTTC; CDR3aa: CSVDTSGAYNEQFF
j_gene: TRBJ2-7; v_gene: TRBV27; abundance: NA; d_gene: NA; CDR3nt: TGTGCCAGCAGTTCGGGACTGAGTTGGACCTACGAGCAGTACTTC; CDR3aa: CASSSGLSWTYEQYF
j_gene: TRBJ2-7; v_gene: TRBV2; abundance: few; d_gene: TRBD1; CDR3nt: TGTGCCAGCATTGAAGACAGGGGGCGCGGGAACGAGCAGTACTTC; CDR3aa: CASIEDRGRGNEQYF
j_gene: TRBJ1-5; v_gene: TRBV6-1; abundance: once; d_gene: NA; CDR3nt: TGTGCCAGCTCGGGAGAAAGGGGAGGCAATCAGCCCCAGCATTTT; CDR3aa: CASSGERGGNQPQHF
j_gene: TRBJ1-2; v_gene: TRBV25-1; abundance: NA; d_gene: NA; CDR3nt: TGTGCCAGCAGTGAATTATCACAGGGCCGGGGGAATGGCTACACCTTC; CDR3aa: CASSELSQGRGNGYTF
j_gene: TRBJ2-5; v_gene: TRBV5-1; abundance: NA; d_gene: TRBD2; CDR3nt: TGCGCCAGCAGCTTGTCAGGCGGGGGGCAAGAGACCCAGTACTTC; CDR3aa: CASSLSGGGQETQYF
j_gene: TRBJ2-7; v_gene: TRBV9; abundance: once; d_gene: NA; CDR3nt: TGTGCCAGCAGCGTAGGAGCCCCCAGCAGGGCCATTTTCTACGAGCAGTACTTC; CDR3aa: CASSVGAPSRAIFYEQYF
j_gene: TRBJ1-6; v_gene: TRBV18; abundance: NA; d_gene: NA; CDR3nt: TGTGCCAGCTCACCACTTTCGCGGGCCAACTCCTATAATTCACCCCTCCACTTT; CDR3aa: CASSPLSRANSYNSPLHF